A single sample is the source of the 25 T cell receptor beta chains below, sequenced in a study (dated by TCRdb to the mid-2010s). To prepare the library, 5' RACE was applied. The data were produced on an Illumina MiSeq. TCRdb applied fastp at Q25 and MiXCR to the public reads, then kept only in-frame beta chains. CDR3 protein sequences are deduplicated, and each keeps its most common genes and DNA. The table for this sample lists about 54,000 distinct CDR3 sequences; more than 15% of them were counted only once. Jointly, the top ten make up over 2% of the sample. Material for sequencing was naive CD4+ T cells sorted from blood. The cell subset or site label of this sample denotes: naive CD4+ T cells, CD4+CD45RA+CD25-. These receptor sequences come from a female donor with breast cancer.

This clonotype was observed a handful of times. J is TRBJ1-2 and V is TRBV3-1; 8 bases fit TRBD1. The CDR3 length is 15 residues. Germline CDR1 LGHDT, CDR2 YNNKEL (reference sequence). The ends lost 0 bases at V and 7 bases at J; junction bases unmatched: 7. CDR3: CASSQDSRGPGGYTF. The DNA for the CDR3 is TGTGCCAGCAGCCAAGATAGCAGGGGGCCTGGTGGCTACACCTTC.

This clonotype was counted a few times. J is TRBJ2-4 and V is TRBV7-9; D is undetermined. The germline gives CDR1 SEHNR, CDR2 FQNEAQ (reference sequence). The V gene lost 7 bases and the J gene lost 3 bases, with 10 bases spanning the gap. The CDR3 runs 13 residues. This CDR3 is CASTLLSKNIQYF. CDR3 coding DNA: TGTGCCAGCACCTTGCTGAGCAAAAACATTCAGTACTTC.

CDR3 residues: CASSLEAGRNYEQYF. Here the CDR3 DNA reads TGTGCCAGCAGCTTAGAGGCGGGACGGAACTACGAGCAGTACTTC. V gene TRBV7-2 combines with J gene TRBJ2-7, with a weak D call TRBD2 (6 bases). The CDR3 sequence is 15 residues long. Trimming removed 1 base at V and 3 bases at J, with 13 bases between. The germline CDR1 and CDR2 sequences are SGHTA and FQGNSA.

The V call is TRBV13, the J call TRBJ2-4; D remains ambiguous. Trimming removed 5 bases from V and 0 bases from J, with 20 bases in between. Germline V gene data show CDR1 as PRHDT and CDR2 as FYEKMQ (reference sequence). The CDR3 is made up of 18 amino acids. The CDR3 coding sequence is TGTGCCAGCAGCCGGCTAGTGGAACTCCCGCTAGCCAAAAACATTCAGTACTTC. Amino acids: CASSRLVELPLAKNIQYF.

In its sample, this clonotype was seen many times. This chain uses TRBV5-1 with TRBJ2-7; D is ambiguous. The CDR3 runs 13 residues. The V gene's germline CDR1 is SGHRS and CDR2 YFSETQ. The V end lost 4 bases, the J end lost 2 bases, and 10 bases lay between the germline ends. The CDR3 sequence is CASSADGTYEQYF. Here the CDR3 DNA reads TGCGCCAGCAGCGCGGACGGAACCTACGAGCAGTACTTC.

This clonotype has more than one count but fewer than ten. V usage is TRBV30 and J usage is TRBJ1-3, with 7 bases identical to TRBD1. With V trimmed by 3 bases and J by 4 bases, 6 bases remained unmatched. This CDR3 is 14 amino acids long. Germline lookup yields CDR1 GTSNPN and CDR2 SVGIG (reference sequence). The CDR3 DNA is TGTGCCTGGAGCCAGGGGGACGCCGGAAACACCATATATTTT. It is translated as CAWSQGDAGNTIYF.

V and J are TRBV29-1 and TRBJ2-1, with a tentative D call TRBD2 (6 bases). The CDR3 contains 11 residues. Trimming shortened V by 5 bases and J by 7 bases, and 9 bases separated the two germline ends. Germline-derived CDR1 and CDR2 are SQVTM and ANQGSEA. The CDR3 is CSVFGGNEQFF. For the CDR3, the DNA is TGCAGCGTTTTCGGGGGTAATGAGCAGTTCTTC.

This clonotype showed up just a few times. The chain employs TRBV6-1 and TRBJ2-7; 7 bases match TRBD1. CDR1 and CDR2 from the germline V gene are MNHNS and SASEGT. Trimming at V came to 8 bases and at J to 7 bases, leaving 11 bases not matched to a gene. The CDR3 contains 13 residues. The CDR3: CASYDRDIREQYF. The DNA of the CDR3 is TGTGCCAGCTACGACAGGGATATTAGAGAGCAGTACTTC.

The chain carries TRBV10-3 and TRBJ1-5, with a weak D call TRBD1 (5 bases). V was pared by 6 bases and J by 0 bases, with 15 bases between. CDR1 is ENHRY, CDR2 SYGVKD, per germline. This CDR3 spans 16 amino acids. The CDR3 bases are TGTGCCATCAGCCCGACGACAGAAACTAGCAATCAGCCCCAGCATTTT. Protein sequence: CAISPTTETSNQPQHF.

The rearrangement joins TRBV30 to TRBJ2-4, with 10 positions matching TRBD2. V shed 2 bases, J shed 3 bases, and the junction held 13 bases outside the gene matches. This CDR3 region has 18 residues. Germline CDR1 GTSNPN, CDR2 SVGIG (reference sequence). As DNA, the CDR3 is TGTGCCTGGAGTTACAACATCCTAGCGGGAGCAAACAAAAACATTCAGTACTTC. Protein: CAWSYNILAGANKNIQYF. Combining the CDR3 with reference TRBV30 and TRBJ2-4 gives the whole variable domain SQTIHQWPATLVQPVGSPLSLECTVEGTSNPNLYWYRQAAGRGLQLLFYSVGIGQISSEVPQNLSASRPQDRQFILSSKKLLLSDSGFYLCAWSYNILAGANKNIQYFGAGTRLSVL.

This chain links TRBV5-1 with TRBJ2-5, with 8 bases lining up with TRBD1. This CDR3 is built from 14 residues. Trimming cost V 4 bases and J 3 bases; bases outside gene matches: 5. Germline CDR1 reads SGHRS; CDR2 reads YFSETQ. The CDR3 bases are TGCGCCAGCAGCCGGACAGGGCGGGAAGAGACCCAGTACTTC. This codes for CASSRTGREETQYF.

The chain carries TRBV5-6 and TRBJ2-2; 9 bases are shared with TRBD2. Trimming removed 1 base from V and 6 bases from J; junction bases left unmatched: 10. Per the germline V gene, CDR1 is SGHDT and CDR2 is YYEEEE. This CDR3 comprises 17 residues. CDR3 amino acids: CASSLFGTSIVPGELFF. The CDR3 DNA is TGTGCCAGCAGCTTGTTCGGGACTAGCATAGTACCCGGGGAGCTGTTTTTT.

This chain connects TRBV5-1 to TRBJ2-1, with D uncertain. The CDR3 loop spans 15 amino acids. The V end was cut by 4 bases, the J end by 0 bases, with 11 bases between. Germline CDR1 SGHRS, CDR2 YFSETQ. The CDR3: CASSPRLSSYNEQFF. The CDR3, as DNA: TGCGCCAGCAGCCCCCGACTGAGCTCCTACAATGAGCAGTTCTTC.

This clonotype was seen a handful of times. The CDR3 sequence is CASSLGGASTGELFF. The CDR3 coding sequence is TGTGCCAGCAGCTTAGGGGGCGCAAGCACCGGGGAGCTGTTTTTT. The chain couples TRBV7-8 to TRBJ2-2; D is perhaps TRBD1 (5 bases). The germline V gene encodes CDR1 SGHVS and CDR2 FQNEAQ. Trimming left V 1 base short and J 4 bases short, with 10 bases between. This CDR3 is 15 amino acids long. The variable domain in full, with the rest retrieved from reference TRBV7-8 and TRBJ2-2, is GAGVSQSPRYKVAKRGQDVALRCDPISGHVSLFWYQQALGQGPEFLTYFQNEAQLDKSGLPSDRFFAERPEGSVSTLKIQRTQQEDSAVYLCASSLGGASTGELFFGEGSRLTVL.

This clonotype was seen a few times. In DNA form, the CDR3 reads TGCAGTGCGAGAAGGGGACCCGGCACAGATACGCAGTATTTT. Its protein is CSARRGPGTDTQYF. The genes are TRBV20-1 and TRBJ2-3; D tentatively fits TRBD1 or TRBD2 (5 bases each). The CDR3 consists of 14 residues. Looked up from germline, CDR1 is DFQATT and CDR2 is SNEGSKA (reference sequence). V was shortened by 6 bases and J by 1 base, with 14 bases between the two germline ends.

This clonotype was seen repeatedly, ten times or more. The CDR3 nucleotides read TGCAGTGCTAGAATGAGCGGTCCTAATGAAAAACTGTTTTTT. This sequence encodes CSARMSGPNEKLFF. This chain uses TRBV20-1 with TRBJ1-4; D unresolved. CDR1 and CDR2 from the germline V gene are DFQATT and SNEGSKA (reference sequence). The CDR3 sequence is 14 residues long. Deletions cut 2 bases from V and 3 bases from J, with 10 bases between.

This clonotype has only a few counts. The DNA for the CDR3 is TGTGCCAGCAGCTCCTACCGGGACAACACGTTGGAGCAGTACTTC. Protein: CASSSYRDNTLEQYF. This sequence joins TRBV5-4 and TRBJ2-7, with D tentatively TRBD1 (6 bases). The CDR3 runs 15 residues. Trimming took off 3 bases at V and 7 bases at J, with 20 bases between the two ends. CDR1 is SGHNT and CDR2 is YYREEE in the germline V gene (reference sequence).

This chain connects TRBV5-1 to TRBJ2-4; D possibly corresponds to TRBD2 (6 bases). The CDR3 loop spans 13 amino acids. Germline V gives CDR1 SGHRS, CDR2 YFSETQ. The V gene lost 2 bases and the J gene lost 9 bases, with 12 bases spanning the gap. This CDR3 is CASSFSGTGIQYF. In nucleotides, the CDR3 is TGCGCCAGCAGCTTTAGCGGTACCGGCATTCAGTACTTC. The full variable domain, with the rest looked up from reference TRBV5-1 and TRBJ2-4, is KAGVTQTPRYLIKTRGQQVTLSCSPISGHRSVSWYQQTPGQGLQFLFEYFSETQRNKGNFPGRFSGRQFSNSRSEMNVSTLELGDSALYLCASSFSGTGIQYFGAGTRLSVL.

This clonotype was picked up a small number of times. The chain is built from TRBV29-1 and TRBJ1-2; D is unresolved. The V and J ends lost 4 bases and 3 bases respectively, with 12 bases between them. Germline V gene lookup returns CDR1 SQVTM and CDR2 ANQGSEA. CDR3 length: 13 amino acids. For the CDR3, the DNA is TGCAGCGTTGGGCGGCGGTTAGACTATGGCTACACCTTC. This gives the protein CSVGRRLDYGYTF. The whole variable domain, remainder taken from reference TRBV29-1 and TRBJ1-2, is SAVISQKPSRDICQRGTSLTIQCQVDSQVTMMFWYRQQPGQSLTLIATANQGSEATYESGFVIDKFPISRPNLTFSTLTVSNMSPEDSSIYLCSVGRRLDYGYTFGSGTRLTVV.

Only a few counts were recorded for this clonotype. The chain couples TRBV29-1 to TRBJ2-5; 11 bases agree with TRBD2. J was trimmed by 2 bases and V by 4 bases; bases with no gene match: 12. The germline gives CDR1 SQVTM, CDR2 ANQGSEA. The CDR3 loop spans 17 amino acids. CDR3 protein: CSVGRNSGLAEQETQYF. Here the CDR3 DNA reads TGCAGCGTTGGAAGAAACTCGGGACTAGCGGAACAAGAGACCCAGTACTTC.

For the CDR3, the DNA is TGTGCCAGTAGCCCCTCGGACAGGGGGTCCTATGGCTACACCTTC. This codes for CASSPSDRGSYGYTF. J is TRBJ1-2 and V is TRBV19, with 10 bases lining up with TRBD1. CDR1 LNHDA and CDR2 SQIVND come from the germline V gene (reference sequence). J was trimmed by 4 bases and V by 6 bases; bases with no gene match: 8. The CDR3 is 15 amino acids. The full variable domain, completed using reference TRBV19 and TRBJ1-2, is DGGITQSPKYLFRKEGQNVTLSCEQNLNHDAMYWYRQDPGQGLRLIYYSQIVNDFQKGDIAEGYSVSREKKESFPLTVTSAQKNPTAFYLCASSPSDRGSYGYTFGSGTRLTVV.

This clonotype showed up just a few times. The gene calls are TRBV4-1 and TRBJ1-2; D not certain. From germline, CDR1 is MGHRA and CDR2 YSYEKL. The CDR3 length is 16 residues. With 1 base removed from V and 0 bases from J, the gap between germline ends came to 12 bases. The CDR3 sequence is CASSQAWTDSNYGYTF. CDR3 in DNA: TGCGCCAGCAGCCAAGCTTGGACGGACTCTAACTATGGCTACACCTTC.

In DNA form, the CDR3 reads TGTGCCAGCAGTGCGACAGGGACAAACACTGAAGCTTTCTTT. Its protein is CASSATGTNTEAFF. The rearrangement links TRBV6-6 to TRBJ1-1, with 7 bases fitting TRBD1. CDR3 length: 14 residues. Germline CDR1 reads MNHNY; CDR2 reads SVGAGI (reference sequence). J was trimmed by 2 bases and V by 5 bases; bases with no gene match: 5.

This clonotype has more than one count but fewer than ten. The rearrangement links TRBV3-1 to TRBJ2-1; D gene uncertain. V was clipped by 3 bases and J by 7 bases, with 7 bases between them. There are 12 residues in the CDR3. Germline values: CDR1 LGHDT, CDR2 YNNKEL (reference sequence). CDR3 sequence: CASSHGENEQFF. The CDR3 region has the DNA TGTGCCAGCAGCCACGGCGAGAATGAGCAGTTCTTC.

Within the sample, this clonotype is medium-sized. V gene TRBV4-1 combines with J gene TRBJ2-1, with TRBD2 identical over 9 bases. The V gene end was trimmed by 4 bases and the J gene end by 5 bases; junction bases not matched to a gene: 6. This CDR3 is built from 15 residues. CDR1 is MGHRA, CDR2 YSYEKL, per germline. The CDR3 spells CASSRLAGVNNEQFF. CDR3 bases: TGCGCCAGCAGCCGTTTAGCGGGAGTCAACAATGAGCAGTTCTTC.